The 9 T cell receptor beta chains below come from one sample, sequenced in a study of cytomegalovirus exposure and HLA in healthy donors. With 60 Vbeta and 13 Jbeta primers, the PCR was carried out. Sequencing used immunoSEQ multiplex PCR; TCRdb keeps in-frame clones, though not all of them. This sample carries over 150,000 clones, around 75% of them seen once, and the ten largest clones take 1.3% to 1.5%. The sequenced sample was PBMCs. These receptors were collected from a man aged 18 to 29 in good health and CMV-seronegative.

This clone was seen more than once but under ten times. The J gene is TRBJ1-2, the V gene TRBV2; D gene ambiguous. Germline assignment: CDR1 SNHLY and CDR2 FYNNEI. Trimming removed 7 bases from V and 0 bases from J, with 15 bases in between. The CDR3 has 15 amino acids. CDR3 region: CASIPGLTANYGYTF. CDR3 bases: TGTGCCAGCATTCCCGGACTCACAGCTAACTATGGCTACACCTTC.

This clone was seen a handful of times. J is TRBJ2-1 and V is TRBV6-6; D is unclear. The germline gives CDR1 MNHNY, CDR2 SVGAGI (reference sequence). V dropped 7 bases and J dropped 0 bases, with 10 bases sitting between them. The CDR3 runs to 14 residues. CDR3 sequence (DNA): TGTGCCAGCACGGTACAGAGCTCCTACAATGAGCAGTTCTTC. Its translation is CASTVQSSYNEQFF.

V usage is TRBV19 and J usage is TRBJ2-5, with D uncertain. Germline CDR1 and CDR2: LNHDA and SQIVND (reference sequence). Trimming shortened V by 10 bases and J by 0 bases, and 15 bases separated the two germline ends. The CDR3 spans 14 residues. The CDR3 here is CATTRSTNQETQYF. For the CDR3, the DNA is TGTGCCACCACCCGGTCCACTAACCAAGAGACCCAGTACTTC. Complete variable domain (other parts from reference TRBV19 and TRBJ2-5): DGGITQSPKYLFRKEGQNVTLSCEQNLNHDAMYWYRQDPGQGLRLIYYSQIVNDFQKGDIAEGYSVSREKKESFPLTVTSAQKNPTAFYLCATTRSTNQETQYFGPGTRLLVL.

The rearrangement uses TRBV6-5 and TRBJ1-1; a possible D gene is TRBD1 (6 bases). V lost 6 bases, J lost 2 bases, and 13 bases lay in between. CDR3 length equals 14 residues. The germline gives CDR1 MNHEY, CDR2 SVGAGI. In DNA, the CDR3 is TGTGCCAGCAGAGAACAGGGATTCAACACTGAAGCTTTCTTT. Residues: CASREQGFNTEAFF.

The chain employs TRBV5-1 and TRBJ2-3, with 7 bases fitting TRBD1. V shed 4 bases, J shed 3 bases, and the junction held 5 bases outside the gene matches. The CDR3 runs 14 residues. The germline V gene has CDR1 SGHRS and CDR2 YFSETQ. In nucleotides, the CDR3 is TGCGCCAGCAGCCGAGGACAGGTGACAGATACGCAGTATTTT. It translates to CASSRGQVTDTQYF.

The chain is built from TRBV18 and TRBJ2-7; the D is unclear. Trimming left V 4 bases short and J 5 bases short, with 6 bases between. CDR3 length equals 11 residues. CDR1 is KGHSH, CDR2 LQKENI, per germline. DNA of the CDR3: TGTGCCAGCTCACGTCAGGACGAGCAGTACTTC. Translation: CASSRQDEQYF.

The V and J genes are TRBV4-3 and TRBJ2-2, with 8 positions matching TRBD1. The junction had 6 bases not matched to a gene; V was cut back by 2 bases and J by 1 base. The CDR3 runs 17 residues. Looked up from germline, CDR1 is LGHNA and CDR2 is YSLEER. The CDR3 region has the DNA TGCGCCAGCAGCCAATGGGCCGGGACAGGGAACACCGGGGAGCTGTTTTTT. Protein product: CASSQWAGTGNTGELFF.

This clone was found a few times. The V gene is TRBV29-1, the J gene TRBJ2-1, with 8 bases matching TRBD2. The V gene end was trimmed by 5 bases and the J gene end by 4 bases; junction bases not matched to a gene: 7. CDR3 length equals 14 residues. CDR1 and CDR2 from the germline V gene are SQVTM and ANQGSEA. CDR3 sequence (DNA): TGCAGCGTTTCACCCGGGACTAGTTACAATGAGCAGTTCTTC. It encodes CSVSPGTSYNEQFF.

In this sample, this clone turned up a few times. The V call is TRBV4-1, the J call TRBJ2-3; 12 bases match TRBD2. The CDR3 length is 17 residues. CDR1 MGHRA and CDR2 YSYEKL come from the germline V gene. Losses at the gene ends were 2 bases for V and 2 bases for J; bases not matched to a gene: 5. For the CDR3, the DNA is TGCGCCAGCAGCCAATCAGGACTAGCGGGAAACACAGATACGCAGTATTTT. Translated: CASSQSGLAGNTDTQYF.